This T cell receptor beta chain was captured in a study of cytomegalovirus exposure and HLA in healthy donors. The CDR3 is 14 amino acids. CDR1 and CDR2 (germline): LGHNA, YNFKEQ. The V gene end was trimmed by 1 base and the J gene end by 8 bases; junction bases not matched to a gene: 2. The data were produced by immunoSEQ multiplex PCR, yet TCRdb's version contains in-frame clones alone and is incomplete. The table records about 140,000 clones, 94% of them present only once. This sequence joins TRBV4-2 and TRBJ2-1, with 10 bases matching TRBD2. The clonotype originates from a man younger than 30 in good health and CMV-seropositive. The sequenced material came from PBMCs. CDR3 protein: CASSQAGLADEQFF. CDR3 bases: TGTGCCAGCAGCCAAGCCGGACTAGCGGATGAGCAGTTCTTC.